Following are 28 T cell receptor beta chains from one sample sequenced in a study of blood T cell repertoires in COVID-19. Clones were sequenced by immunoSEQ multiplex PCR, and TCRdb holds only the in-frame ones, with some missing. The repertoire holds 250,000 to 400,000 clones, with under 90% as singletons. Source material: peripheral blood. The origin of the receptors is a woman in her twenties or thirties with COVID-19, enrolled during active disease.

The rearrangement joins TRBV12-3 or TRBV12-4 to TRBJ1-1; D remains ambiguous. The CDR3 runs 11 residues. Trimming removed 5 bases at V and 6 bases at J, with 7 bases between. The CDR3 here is CASSRGPEAFF. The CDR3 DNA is TGTGCCAGCAGTCGGGGTCCTGAAGCTTTCTTT.

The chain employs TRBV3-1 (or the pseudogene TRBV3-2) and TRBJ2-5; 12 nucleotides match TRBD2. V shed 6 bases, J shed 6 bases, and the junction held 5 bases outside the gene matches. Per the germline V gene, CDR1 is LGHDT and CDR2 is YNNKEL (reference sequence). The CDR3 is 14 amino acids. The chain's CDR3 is CASSQTSGGKTQYF. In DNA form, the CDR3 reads TGTGCCAGCAGTCAGACTAGCGGGGGCAAGACCCAGTACTTC.

CDR3 region: CAWSPSGRVGTGELFF. The DNA for the CDR3 is TGTGCCTGGAGTCCCAGCGGGAGGGTTGGGACCGGGGAGCTGTTTTTT. The chain recombines TRBV30 with TRBJ2-2; 10 bases fit TRBD2. The junction had 8 bases not matched to a gene; V was cut back by 2 bases and J by 5 bases. Germline V lookup: CDR1 GTSNPN, CDR2 SVGIG (reference sequence). This CDR3 is built from 16 residues.

DNA of the CDR3: TGTGCCAGTGGTTCCCAGGGGAACACTGAAGCTTTCTTT. Its protein product is CASGSQGNTEAFF. This sequence joins TRBV19 and TRBJ1-1; tentative D call: TRBD1 (5 bases). V was pared by 8 bases and J by 1 base, with 11 bases between. Germline values: CDR1 LNHDA, CDR2 SQIVND (reference sequence). The CDR3 has 13 residues. The variable domain in full, completed from reference TRBV19 and TRBJ1-1, reads DGGITQSPKYLFRKEGQNVTLSCEQNLNHDAMYWYRQDPGQGLRLIYYSQIVNDFQKGDIAEGYSVSREKKESFPLTVTSAQKNPTAFYLCASGSQGNTEAFFGQGTRLTVV.

The CDR3 coding sequence is TGTGCCAGCAGCAGCAGCTCAGGGGGCCCTAATGAAAAACTGTTTTTT. Protein sequence: CASSSSSGGPNEKLFF. The genes are TRBV9 and TRBJ1-4, with TRBD1 identical over 8 bases. The CDR3 runs 16 residues. After removal of 4 bases from V and 3 bases from J, the junction contained 8 bases not matched to a gene. Germline assignment: CDR1 SGDLS and CDR2 YYNGEE.

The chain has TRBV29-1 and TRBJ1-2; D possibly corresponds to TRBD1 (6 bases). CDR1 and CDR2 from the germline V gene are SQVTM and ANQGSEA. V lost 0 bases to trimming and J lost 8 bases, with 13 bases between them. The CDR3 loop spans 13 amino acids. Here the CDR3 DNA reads TGCAGCGTTGAAGACCCTACAGGGTTCGGCTACACCTTC. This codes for CSVEDPTGFGYTF.

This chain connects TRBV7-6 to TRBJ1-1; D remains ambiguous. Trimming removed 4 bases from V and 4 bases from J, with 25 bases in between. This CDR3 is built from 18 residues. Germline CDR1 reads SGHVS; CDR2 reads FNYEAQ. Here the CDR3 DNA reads TGTGCCAGCAGCTCCCGACTCCCCCACTCTTTGGGTGGCACTGAAGCTTTCTTT. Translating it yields CASSSRLPHSLGGTEAFF.

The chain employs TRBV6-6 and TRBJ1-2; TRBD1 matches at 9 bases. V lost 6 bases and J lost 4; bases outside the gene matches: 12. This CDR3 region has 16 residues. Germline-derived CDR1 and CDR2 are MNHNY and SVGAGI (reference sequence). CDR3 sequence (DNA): TGTGCCAGCAGGCCGGGACAGGGACCTGCCGGCTATGGCTACACCTTC. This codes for CASRPGQGPAGYGYTF.

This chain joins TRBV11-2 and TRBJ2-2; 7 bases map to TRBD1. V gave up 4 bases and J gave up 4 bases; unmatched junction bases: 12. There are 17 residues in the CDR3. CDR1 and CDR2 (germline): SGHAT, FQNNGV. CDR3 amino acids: CASSSLTLGTATGELFF. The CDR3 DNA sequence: TGTGCCAGCAGCTCACTTACCCTCGGGACAGCCACCGGGGAGCTGTTTTTT.

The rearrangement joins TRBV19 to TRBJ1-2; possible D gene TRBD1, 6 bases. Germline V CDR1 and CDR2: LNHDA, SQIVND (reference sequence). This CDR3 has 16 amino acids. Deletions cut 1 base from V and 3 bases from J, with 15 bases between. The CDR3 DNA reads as TGTGCCAGTAGTATAGCTACAGGGAGTGGCGACTATGGCTACACCTTC. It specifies CASSIATGSGDYGYTF.

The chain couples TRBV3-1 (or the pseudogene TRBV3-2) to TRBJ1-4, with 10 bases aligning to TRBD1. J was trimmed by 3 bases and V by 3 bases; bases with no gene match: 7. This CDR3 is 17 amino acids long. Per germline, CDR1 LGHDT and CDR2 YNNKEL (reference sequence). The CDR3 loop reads CASSHLAGTGANEKLFF. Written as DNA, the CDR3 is TGTGCCAGCAGCCACCTCGCCGGGACAGGGGCTAATGAAAAACTGTTTTTT.

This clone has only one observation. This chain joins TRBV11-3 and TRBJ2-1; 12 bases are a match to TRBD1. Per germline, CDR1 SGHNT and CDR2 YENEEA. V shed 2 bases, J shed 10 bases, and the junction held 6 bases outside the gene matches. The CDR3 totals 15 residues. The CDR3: CASSLRGQGAREQFF. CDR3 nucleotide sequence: TGTGCCAGCAGCTTAAGGGGACAGGGGGCGAGGGAGCAGTTCTTC.

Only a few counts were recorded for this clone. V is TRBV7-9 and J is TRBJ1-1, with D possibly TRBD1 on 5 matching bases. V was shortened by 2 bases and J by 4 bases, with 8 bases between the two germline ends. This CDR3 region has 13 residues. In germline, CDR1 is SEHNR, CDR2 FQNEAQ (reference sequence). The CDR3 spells CASSLTGVTEAFF. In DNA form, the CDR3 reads TGTGCCAGCAGCTTAACAGGAGTCACTGAAGCTTTCTTT.

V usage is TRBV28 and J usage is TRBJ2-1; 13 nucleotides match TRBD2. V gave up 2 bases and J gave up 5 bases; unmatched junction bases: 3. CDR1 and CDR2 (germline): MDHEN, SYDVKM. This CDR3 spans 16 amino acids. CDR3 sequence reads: CASSLRGTSGNNEQFF. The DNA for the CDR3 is TGTGCCAGCAGTTTAAGGGGGACTAGCGGGAACAATGAGCAGTTCTTC. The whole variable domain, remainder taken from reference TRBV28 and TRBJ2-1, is DVKVTQSSRYLVKRTGEKVFLECVQDMDHENMFWYRQDPGLGLRLIYFSYDVKMKEKGDIPEGYSVSREKKERFSLILESASTNQTSMYLCASSLRGTSGNNEQFFGPGTRLTVL.

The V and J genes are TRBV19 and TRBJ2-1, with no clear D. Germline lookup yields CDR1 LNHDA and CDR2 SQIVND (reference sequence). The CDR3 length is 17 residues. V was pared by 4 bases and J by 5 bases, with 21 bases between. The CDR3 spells CASSTRLTPTRDNEQFF. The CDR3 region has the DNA TGTGCCAGTAGTACAAGATTGACTCCCACCCGTGACAATGAGCAGTTCTTC.

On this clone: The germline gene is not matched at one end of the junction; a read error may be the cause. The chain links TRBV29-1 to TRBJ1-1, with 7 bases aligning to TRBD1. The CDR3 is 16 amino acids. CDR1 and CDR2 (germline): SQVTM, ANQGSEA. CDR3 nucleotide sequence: TGCAGCGTTGTAGGGTATACAGGGGCCCGTCTGGTTGAAGAAGTCTTT. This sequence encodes CSVVGYTGARLVEEVF.

This CDR3 reads CASSYRTSGRGDEQFF. CDR3 DNA: TGTGCCAGCAGTTACCGAACTAGCGGGAGAGGAGATGAGCAGTTCTTC. This rearrangement joins TRBV6-5 to TRBJ2-1; 11 bases align to TRBD2. Unmatched junction bases numbered 8, after V lost 2 bases and J lost 8 bases. CDR3 length equals 16 residues. From germline, CDR1 is MNHEY and CDR2 SVGAGI.

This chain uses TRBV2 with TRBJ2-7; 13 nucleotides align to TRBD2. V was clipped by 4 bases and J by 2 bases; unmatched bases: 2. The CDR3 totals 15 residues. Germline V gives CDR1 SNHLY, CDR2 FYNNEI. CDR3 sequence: CASSAGTSGTYEQYF. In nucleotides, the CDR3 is TGTGCCAGCAGTGCCGGGACTAGCGGGACCTACGAGCAGTACTTC.

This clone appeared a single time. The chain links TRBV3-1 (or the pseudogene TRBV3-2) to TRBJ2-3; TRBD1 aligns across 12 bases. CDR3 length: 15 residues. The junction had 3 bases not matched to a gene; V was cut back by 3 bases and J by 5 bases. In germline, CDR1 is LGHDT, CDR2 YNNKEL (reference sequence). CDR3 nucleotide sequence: TGTGCCAGCAGCCACGGGACAGGGGGCGTAGATACGCAGTATTTT. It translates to CASSHGTGGVDTQYF.

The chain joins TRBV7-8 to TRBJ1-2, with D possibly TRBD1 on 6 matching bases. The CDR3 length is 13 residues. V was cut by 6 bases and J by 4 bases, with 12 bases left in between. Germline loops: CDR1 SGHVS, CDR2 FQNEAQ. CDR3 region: CASSFDRFYGYTF. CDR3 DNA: TGTGCCAGCAGTTTCGACAGGTTCTATGGCTACACCTTC. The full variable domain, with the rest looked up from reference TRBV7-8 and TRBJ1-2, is GAGVSQSPRYKVAKRGQDVALRCDPISGHVSLFWYQQALGQGPEFLTYFQNEAQLDKSGLPSDRFFAERPEGSVSTLKIQRTQQEDSAVYLCASSFDRFYGYTFGSGTRLTVV.

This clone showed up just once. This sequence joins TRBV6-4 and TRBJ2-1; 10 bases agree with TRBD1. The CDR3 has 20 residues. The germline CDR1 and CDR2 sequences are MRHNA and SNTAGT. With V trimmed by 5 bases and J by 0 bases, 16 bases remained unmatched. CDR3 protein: CASSLEAGTGARPSYNEQFF. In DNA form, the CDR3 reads TGTGCCAGCAGTCTTGAAGCCGGGACAGGGGCACGTCCCTCCTACAATGAGCAGTTCTTC.

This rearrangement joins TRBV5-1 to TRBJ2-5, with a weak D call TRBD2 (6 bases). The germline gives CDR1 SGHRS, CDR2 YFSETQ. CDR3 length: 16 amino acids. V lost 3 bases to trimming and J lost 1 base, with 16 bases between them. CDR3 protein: CASSSLAGTPQETQYF. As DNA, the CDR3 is TGCGCCAGCAGCTCACTAGCCGGGACGCCCCAAGAGACCCAGTACTTC.

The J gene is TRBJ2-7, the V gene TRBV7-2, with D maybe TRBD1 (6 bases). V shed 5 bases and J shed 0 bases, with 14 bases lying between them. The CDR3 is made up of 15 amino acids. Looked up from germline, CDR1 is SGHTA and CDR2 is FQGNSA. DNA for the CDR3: TGTGCCAGCAGCCTACAGGGTTCCCTCTCCTACGAGCAGTACTTC. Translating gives CASSLQGSLSYEQYF.

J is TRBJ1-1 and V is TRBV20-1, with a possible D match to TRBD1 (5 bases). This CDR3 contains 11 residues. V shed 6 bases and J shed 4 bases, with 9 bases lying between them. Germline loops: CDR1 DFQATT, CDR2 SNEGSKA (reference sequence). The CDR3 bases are TGCAGTGCCCAGGGCCCCACTGAAGCTTTCTTT. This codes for CSAQGPTEAFF.

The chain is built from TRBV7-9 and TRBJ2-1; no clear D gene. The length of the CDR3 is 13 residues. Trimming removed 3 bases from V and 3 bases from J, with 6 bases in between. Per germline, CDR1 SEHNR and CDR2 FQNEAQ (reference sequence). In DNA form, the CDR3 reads TGTGCCAGCAGCTTCGCTATCTACAATGAGCAGTTCTTC. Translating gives CASSFAIYNEQFF. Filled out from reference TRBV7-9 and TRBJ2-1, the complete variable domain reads DTGVSQNPRHKITKRGQNVTFRCDPISEHNRLYWYRQTLGQGPEFLTYFQNEAQLEKSRLLSDRFSAERPKGSFSTLEIQRTEQGDSAMYLCASSFAIYNEQFFGPGTRLTVL.

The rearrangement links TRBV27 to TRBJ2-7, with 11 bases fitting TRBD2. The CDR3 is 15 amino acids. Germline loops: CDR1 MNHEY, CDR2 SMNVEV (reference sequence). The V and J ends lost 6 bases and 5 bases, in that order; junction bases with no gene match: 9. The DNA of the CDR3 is TGTGCCAGCAGCCGTCTAGCGGGAGGCATCCACGAGCAGTACTTC. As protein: CASSRLAGGIHEQYF.

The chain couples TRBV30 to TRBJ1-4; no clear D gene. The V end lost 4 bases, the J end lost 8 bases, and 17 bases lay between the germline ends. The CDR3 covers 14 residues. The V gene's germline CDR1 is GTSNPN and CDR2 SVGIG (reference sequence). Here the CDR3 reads CAWTTGMREEKLFF. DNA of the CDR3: TGTGCCTGGACCACCGGGATGAGAGAGGAAAAACTGTTTTTT.

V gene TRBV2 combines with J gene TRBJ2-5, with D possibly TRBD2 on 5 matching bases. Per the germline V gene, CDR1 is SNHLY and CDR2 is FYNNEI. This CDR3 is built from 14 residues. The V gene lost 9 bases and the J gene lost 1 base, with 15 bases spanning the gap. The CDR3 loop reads CASLEKRFQETQYF. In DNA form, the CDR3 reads TGTGCCAGTCTCGAGAAGCGGTTCCAAGAGACCCAGTACTTC.